The T cell receptor beta chain described here comes from a study of cytomegalovirus exposure and HLA in healthy donors. Study overall: Sequencing of about 200 million T cells in an earlier analysis found approximately 120 million unique TCR beta sequences. Counted in an early data release were 65 million to 100 million unique TCRs from HLA-typed donors. Findings and caveats of the study: Several of the most significant clusters were apparently associated with common viral pathogens in a later analysis.

In the case of this clone: Its antigen remains unknown.

Germline V lookup: CDR1 LGHNA, CDR2 YNFKEQ. The CDR3 is made up of 15 amino acids. Trimming removed 4 bases from V and 0 bases from J; junction bases left unmatched: 6. The study ran its PCR with 60 Vbeta and 13 Jbeta primers. The method was immunoSEQ multiplex PCR; TCRdb's version includes in-frame clones alone and lacks a portion of them. The sample shows over 150,000 clones, 65% to 85% of them seen only once. The J gene is TRBJ2-7, the V gene TRBV4-2, with 7 positions matching TRBD1. The clonotype originates from a woman aged 25-40 years in good health and CMV-seronegative. The sequencing sample was made of PBMCs. The CDR3 is CASSPRTGFSYEQYF. CDR3 nucleotide sequence: TGTGCCAGCAGCCCAAGGACAGGTTTCTCCTACGAGCAGTACTTC.